This paragraph reports one TCR beta chain. This clonotype showed up many times. No cognate antigen has been identified for it. Per-nucleotide qualities are absent, and no much larger clonotype sits a single base away. TCR alpha and beta CDR3 regions were amplified with the iRepertoire nested amplicon-rescue multiplex PCR (arm-PCR) platform from RNA. The input for one-step reverse transcription and amplification was roughly 85-400 ng of tissue mRNA or PBMC total RNA. Following bead purification, Illumina adapters were added by a secondary multiplex PCR, and the libraries were gel-purified between 200 and 400 bp. Libraries carried internal 6-nucleotide barcodes used for demultiplexing. The libraries were sequenced on an Illumina MiSeq using 2x220 or 2x250 nucleotide paired-end reads. As for the authors' bioinformatics: Paired reads were merged using FLASH 1.2.11 and aligned with BWA-MEM to the GRCh37 human genome, and TRA and TRB reads were then extracted. V and J assignment used an IMGT-derived reference of cassette sequences and CDR3 motifs that included pseudogenes. Reads were translated in three frames, and productive CDR3s were defined by a C…FGXG motif without stop codons. Clonotypes were defined as unique combinations of V-J cassette pair and CDR3 amino acid sequence. Filtering of reads was based on Hamming distance, with the threshold set by the sequence error rate of each sample in mapped regions. The public reads were quality trimmed at Q25 with fastp and then assembled into clones with MiXCR by TCRdb, keeping productive beta chains. CDR3 protein duplicates are merged, each entry listing the most common genes and DNA. The V and J calls come from TCRdb's annotation, not from the publication. The sample data list over 90,000 distinct CDR3 sequences, and around 29% of these were observed just once. The ten biggest clones cover approximately 43% of the sample.

The sample originates from a study of glioma-infiltrating T cells (dated by TCRdb to about 2016). With respect to the entire study: TCR alpha- and beta-chain repertoires were sequenced from glioma tissue, non-neoplastic brain tissue and matched peripheral blood mononuclear cells. Each tissue-infiltrating repertoire was compared with the same patient's peripheral blood repertoire to measure divergence between tissue and blood T-cell populations. Three low-grade glioma patients, seven or eight primary glioblastoma patients, and three non-glioma patients who contributed non-neoplastic brain tissue made up the paired cohort. What the study reported, not specific to this receptor: Very few CDR3 sequences were found to be shared between tissue and blood, and this scarcity was attributed to high CDR3 diversity and limited sampling. VJ-independent divergence between tissue and blood was below expectation in non-neoplastic patients but above expectation in all gliomas, especially low-grade gliomas. Small numbers underpinned the group comparisons: several glioblastoma patients, three low-grade glioma patients and three non-neoplastic patients.

The CDR3 starts with the cysteine, ends with the phenylalanine, and has 16 residues. The CDR3 DNA has 48 bases and is translated from base 1. The germline V gene provides CDR1 SGHTA and CDR2 FQGNSA. V and J lose 0 bases and 5 bases, and a span of 16 bases separates them. The receptor was isolated from a human donor with low-grade glioma or glioblastoma, undergoing nonglioma brain surgery, or in good health (not recorded which). This receptor chain uses TRBV7-2 and TRBJ1-2; possibly the D gene is TRBD1, per 5 matching bases. Sample: glioma tissue, nonneoplastic brain tissue, or PBMCs (not recorded which). In nucleotides, the sequence is TGTGCCAGCAGCTTAGCGATCGGAGACGGGGGTTATGGCTACACCTTC. It translates to CASSLAIGDGGYGYTF.